This T cell receptor (beta chain) was identified in a study of blood T cell repertoires in COVID-19. Study as a whole: The United States, Italy and Spain supplied acute and convalescent COVID-19 samples. The cDNA or gDNA used as material had been derived from T cells, B-cell-depleted T cells, or PBMCs.

Trimming removed 0 bases at V and 0 bases at J, with 20 bases between. The germline V gene has CDR1 SGHDN and CDR2 FVKESK. The CDR3 totals 19 residues. As originally analysed: By means of reference gene primer amplification, nucleated cell counts were estimated. The assay was immunoSEQ multiplex PCR, and TCRdb's table has in-frame clones only and misses some. V and J calls and clone size are given by that table; D and trimming were obtained from the DNA. This repertoire shows some 76,000 clones, approximately 90% found once; its top ten account for just under 0.6%. Sequences were obtained from peripheral blood. The TCR originated in a man between 60 and 75 years old with acute or convalescent COVID-19. V is TRBV14 and J is TRBJ1-2; D perhaps matches TRBD1 (6 bases). CDR3 in amino acids: CASSQDYGGHSSTNYGYTF. The CDR3 DNA reads TGTGCCAGCAGCCAAGATTATGGGGGCCACAGTTCGACTAACTATGGCTACACCTTC.